Following are 13 T cell receptor beta chains from one sample sequenced in a study of blood T cell repertoires in COVID-19. TCRdb keeps only in-frame clones here, not all; method: immunoSEQ multiplex PCR. The data hold roughly 110,000 clones, with more than 75% observed a single time. Material for sequencing was peripheral blood. Receptor source: a man between 35 and 55 years old with acute or convalescent COVID-19.

The rearrangement joins TRBV4-2 to TRBJ2-7; 10 bases map to TRBD1. The CDR3 has 13 amino acids. With V trimmed by 6 bases and J by 3 bases, 2 bases remained unmatched. Germline V gives CDR1 LGHNA, CDR2 YNFKEQ. CDR3 sequence reads: CASSRDRGYEQYF. In nucleotides, the CDR3 is TGTGCCAGCAGTCGGGACAGGGGCTACGAGCAGTACTTC.

V and J are TRBV7-2 and TRBJ2-1, with 11 bases aligning to TRBD2. This CDR3 is built from 16 residues. With V trimmed by 4 bases and J by 4 bases, 6 bases remained unmatched. The germline CDR1 and CDR2 sequences are SGHTA and FQGNSA. CDR3 nucleotides: TGTGCCAGCAGCTCTATCACTAGCGGGGGATACAATGAGCAGTTCTTC. Its translation is CASSSITSGGYNEQFF.

V gene TRBV4-3 combines with J gene TRBJ1-1; TRBD1 matches 11 bases. The ends lost 4 bases at V and 5 bases at J; junction bases unmatched: 9. This CDR3 region has 16 residues. Germline CDR1 is LGHNA and CDR2 is YSLEER. The CDR3 region has the DNA TGCGCCAGCAGCCTCCTTTCCGGGACAGGGGGTACTGAAGCTTTCTTT. Protein product: CASSLLSGTGGTEAFF.

The chain is built from TRBV12-5 and TRBJ2-7; TRBD1 matches 8 bases. Trimming took 1 base from V and 3 from J; bases not matched to a gene: 8. The germline V gene has CDR1 LGHNT and CDR2 FRNRAP. The CDR3 loop spans 16 amino acids. As DNA, the CDR3 is TGTGCTAGTGGTTTGGGACCGGGACAGGCTAACTACGAGCAGTACTTC. Translated: CASGLGPGQANYEQYF.

V gene TRBV19 combines with J gene TRBJ2-3; 13 nucleotides line up with TRBD2. Germline trimming cut 6 bases from V and 5 bases from J; bases unmatched to any gene: 8. CDR1 is LNHDA, CDR2 SQIVND, per germline (reference sequence). The CDR3 extends over 16 amino acids. The CDR3 is CASRGLAGRGKDTQYF. The DNA for the CDR3 is TGTGCCAGTAGGGGACTAGCGGGGAGGGGTAAAGATACGCAGTATTTT.

This sequence joins TRBV19 and TRBJ1-5, with a possible D match to TRBD1 (5 bases). Deletions cut 2 bases from V and 0 bases from J, with 8 bases between. The germline V gene has CDR1 LNHDA and CDR2 SQIVND (reference sequence). This CDR3 is built from 15 residues. CDR3 sequence reads: CASSIWGSSNQPQHF. CDR3 in DNA: TGTGCCAGTAGTATATGGGGCAGTAGCAATCAGCCCCAGCATTTT.

The rearrangement uses TRBV29-1 and TRBJ2-1; 12 nucleotides agree with TRBD1. The V gene end was trimmed by 7 bases and the J gene end by 7 bases; junction bases not matched to a gene: 5. This CDR3 is 13 amino acids long. CDR1 and CDR2 (germline): SQVTM, ANQGSEA. The CDR3 DNA follows: TGCAGCGGGGGACAGGGGGCCGTGAATGAGCAGTTCTTC. Amino acids: CSGGQGAVNEQFF.

The V and J genes are TRBV19 and TRBJ2-7; 10 bases map to TRBD1. The J segment lost 3 bases and the V segment lost 6 bases, leaving 5 bases of the junction unmatched. This CDR3 has 14 residues. Germline V gene sequence: CDR1 LNHDA, CDR2 SQIVND (reference sequence). Here the CDR3 reads CASRPGQGYYEQYF. CDR3 sequence (DNA): TGTGCCAGTAGACCGGGACAGGGGTACTACGAGCAGTACTTC.

This chain joins TRBV3-1 (or the pseudogene TRBV3-2) and TRBJ1-6, with 7 bases matching TRBD1. Trimming at V came to 4 bases and at J to 2 bases, leaving 5 bases not matched to a gene. This CDR3 is 16 amino acids long. Germline CDR1 reads LGHDT; CDR2 reads YNNKEL (reference sequence). Here the CDR3 DNA reads TGTGCCAGCAGCCCCTGGCAGGGGGCCTATAATTCACCCCTCCACTTT. Translated: CASSPWQGAYNSPLHF.

The V and J genes are TRBV4-1 and TRBJ2-1; TRBD1 is a possible D gene (7 bases). The length of the CDR3 is 16 residues. V was pared by 2 bases and J by 1 base, with 12 bases between. Germline V CDR1 and CDR2: MGHRA, YSYEKL. The DNA of the CDR3 is TGCGCCAGCAGCCAACGCGCAGGGGGGTCCTACAATGAGCAGTTCTTC. It specifies CASSQRAGGSYNEQFF.

The V gene is TRBV12-3 or TRBV12-4, the J gene TRBJ1-5; D is possibly TRBD1 (5 bases). The CDR3 is 13 amino acids. V dropped 4 bases and J dropped 5 bases, with 9 bases sitting between them. The DNA for the CDR3 is TGTGCCAGCAGTTGGGGGGGGGATCAGCCCCAGCATTTT. As protein: CASSWGGDQPQHF.

This rearrangement joins TRBV7-2 to TRBJ2-3; D perhaps matches TRBD2 (7 bases). Germline V gene lookup returns CDR1 SGHTA and CDR2 FQGNSA. V was trimmed by 4 bases and J by 1 base, leaving 12 bases between them. The CDR3 covers 15 residues. Here the CDR3 reads CASSSGAGGTDTQYF. CDR3 bases: TGTGCCAGCAGCTCAGGGGCGGGGGGCACAGATACGCAGTATTTT.

The rearrangement links TRBV30 to TRBJ2-2; D is possibly TRBD2 (6 bases). This CDR3 has 11 residues. V was pared by 5 bases and J by 13 bases, with 14 bases between. Germline CDR1 and CDR2: GTSNPN and SVGIG (reference sequence). CDR3 residues: CAWGGTVGLFF. CDR3 in DNA: TGTGCCTGGGGTGGGACTGTCGGGCTGTTTTTT.